The rows below give T cell receptor beta chains drawn from one sample of a study of T cell changes during pregnancy in multiple sclerosis. Measured with immunoSEQ multiplex PCR; TCRdb has only the in-frame clones, and not every one. The table includes 80,000 to 100,000 clones, about 93% detected once. Specimen: peripheral blood, collected after pregnancy. The receptors originated from a female donor with multiple sclerosis, enrolled in a pregnancy study. The CDR3 runs from the conserved cysteine through the conserved F or W. The D gene is left open where the match is weak. Clone size, where shown, is once, few, many, or a class for clones that have expanded.

.	TRBV2	.	TRBJ2-5	TGTGCCAGCAGCCTAGGGGGGGTTCAAGAGACCCAGTACTTC	CASSLGGVQETQYF
TRBD1	TRBV28	.	TRBJ1-1	TGTGCCAGCAGCTTGCCGAACCCGGGACAGATGAACACTGAAGCTTTCTTT	CASSLPNPGQMNTEAFF
TRBD2	TRBV14	.	TRBJ2-2	TGTGCCAGCAGCCAGGCGGGAGGTATCACCGGGGAGCTGTTTTTT	CASSQAGGITGELFF
TRBD2	TRBV12-5	once	TRBJ2-7	TGTGCTAGTGGTCCCTGGACTAGAAACTACGAGCAGTACTTC	CASGPWTRNYEQYF
TRBD1	TRBV27	.	TRBJ2-4	TGTGCCAGCAGTTTTGGGACAGGCAAAAACATTCAGTACTTC	CASSFGTGKNIQYF
.	TRBV5-6	once	TRBJ2-5	TGTGCCAGCAGCTTGGCTTCGGAGACGTTCCAAGAGACCCAGTACTTC	CASSLASETFQETQYF
.	TRBV5-1	.	TRBJ2-5	TGCGCCAGCAGCTTGGGTGGCGGGCTTCAAGAGACCCAGTACTTC	CASSLGGGLQETQYF
TRBD2	TRBV29-1	.	TRBJ2-1	TGCAGCGTGATAGCGGGGGGCTACAATGAGCAGTTCTTC	CSVIAGGYNEQFF
TRBD1	TRBV7-9	.	TRBJ2-7	TGTGCCAGCAGCTTAGAGGGACAGGGAAGGTACGAGCAGTACTTC	CASSLEGQGRYEQYF
.	TRBV9	.	TRBJ2-3	TGTGCCAGCAGCGGCCCACTAGCTTCTACGCAGTATTTT	CASSGPLASTQYF
TRBD1	TRBV29-1	.	TRBJ2-5	TGCAGCGTTGATTCCCCGACAGGGATAGGGGAGACCCAGTACTTC	CSVDSPTGIGETQYF
TRBD2	TRBV7-3	.	TRBJ2-3	TGTGCCAGCAGCCCAGGACTAGCGGGAGGATGGGGGACAGATACGCAGTATTTT	CASSPGLAGGWGTDTQYF
TRBD1	TRBV28	.	TRBJ1-5	TGTGCCAGCAGAGACAGGGACAATCAGCCCCAGCATTTT	CASRDRDNQPQHF
TRBD2	TRBV6-1	.	TRBJ2-3	TGTGCCACCGGACTAGCGGTTAGCACAGATACGCAGTATTTT	CATGLAVSTDTQYF
TRBD1	TRBV4-3	.	TRBJ2-7	TGCGCCAGCAGCCAAGACCCGGGACAGGGGGTCAACGAGCAGTACTTC	CASSQDPGQGVNEQYF
TRBD2	TRBV29-1	.	TRBJ2-1	TGCAGCGGAACAATAGCGGGAGGGCCAAATGAGCAGTTCTTC	CSGTIAGGPNEQFF
.	TRBV6-1	.	TRBJ2-1	TGTGCCAGCAGGCTTCAGGGCTCCTACAATGAGCAGTTCTTC	CASRLQGSYNEQFF
TRBD1	TRBV2	once	TRBJ2-3	TGTGCCATCTCGACCACAGGGGGCAAGAGGACAGATACGCAGTATTTT	CAISTTGGKRTDTQYF
.	TRBV10-3	few	TRBJ1-2	TGTGCCATCTCGGACACCTCCGATGGCTACACCTTC	CAISDTSDGYTF
.	TRBV7-9	.	TRBJ2-1	TGTGCCAGCAGCTTCAGTGAGCAGTTCTTC	CASSFSEQFF
TRBD1	TRBV29-1	.	TRBJ1-2	TGCAGCGTTGATTTGGGACAGGGGGCTCGGGGCTACACCTTC	CSVDLGQGARGYTF
.	TRBV6-1	.	TRBJ1-5	TGTGCCACCACAAGGGACACGCGGGGCAATCAGCCCCAGCATTTT	CATTRDTRGNQPQHF
TRBD1	TRBV29-1	.	TRBJ1-2	TGCAGCGGCCAGGACAGGAACTATGGCTACACCTTC	CSGQDRNYGYTF
.	TRBV4-1	.	TRBJ2-2	TGCGCCAGCAGCCAGCGGCAGGGGAGCGTCAACACCGGGGAGCTGTTTTTT	CASSQRQGSVNTGELFF
.	TRBV28	.	TRBJ2-1	TGTGCCAGCAGTTCGACTAGGATCCTCTTACGGGGGTACAATGAGCAGTTCTTC	CASSSTRILLRGYNEQFF
TRBD1	TRBV4-1	.	TRBJ1-4	TGCGCCAGCAGCCGGGACAGGGCGACTAATGAAAAACTGTTTTTT	CASSRDRATNEKLFF
.	TRBV28	.	TRBJ1-1	TGTGCCAGCCGCCAGGGGTACTGGGGCACTGAAGCTTTCTTT	CASRQGYWGTEAFF
.	TRBV7-2	.	TRBJ2-7	TGTGCCAGCAGCGTCCCGTTAGCGACGCTCGTATACGAGCAGTACTTC	CASSVPLATLVYEQYF
.	TRBV5-5	.	TRBJ1-5	TGTGCCAGCAGCTTGTCGATGGGAGCCTATAGCAATCAGCCCCAGCATTTT	CASSLSMGAYSNQPQHF
TRBD1	TRBV30	.	TRBJ1-2	TGTGCCTGGATCAGGGGGAGGTCGTCCGGTGGCGGCTACACCTTC	CAWIRGRSSGGGYTF
TRBD2	TRBV29-1	.	TRBJ2-4	TGCAGCACCGGCGGGGGGGCAAGTAACATTCAGTACTTC	CSTGGGASNIQYF
TRBD1	TRBV19	once	TRBJ1-1	TGTGCCAGTAGCTCCGGGACAGGGGCCACTGAAGCTTTCTTT	CASSSGTGATEAFF
.	TRBV10-1	once	TRBJ1-5	TGCGCCAGCATCCTTGAGGTAGGCAGGGGAGTTGTGGGCAATCAGCCCCAGCATTTT	CASILEVGRGVVGNQPQHF
TRBD1	TRBV7-9	.	TRBJ1-1	TGTGCCAGCAGCCCCGGACAGGGGAACACTGAAGCTTTCTTT	CASSPGQGNTEAFF
.	TRBV4-2	once	TRBJ1-1	TGTGCCAGCAGCCAGGGGGCCCCGAACACTGAAGCTTTCTTT	CASSQGAPNTEAFF
TRBD2	TRBV11-1	.	TRBJ2-6	TGTGCCAGCAGCCCGGGAGGCTCTGGGGCCAACGTCCTGACTTTC	CASSPGGSGANVLTF
.	TRBV27	.	TRBJ1-2	TGTGCCAGCAGTTTAGGGCCCCGGTCATTCTATGGCTACACCTTC	CASSLGPRSFYGYTF
TRBD1	TRBV30	.	TRBJ1-1	TGTGCCTGGAGTCGGACAGGGTCACGGGGTTGGACTGAAGCTTTCTTT	CAWSRTGSRGWTEAFF
TRBD1	TRBV7-2	.	TRBJ2-2	TGTGCCAGCAGTAACAGGGGGCGCGGCACCGGGGAGCTGTTTTTT	CASSNRGRGTGELFF
TRBD1	TRBV30	.	TRBJ2-7	TGTGCCTGGAGTGTGACAGGGCCCCACCGCGAGCAGTACTTC	CAWSVTGPHREQYF
TRBD1	TRBV18	.	TRBJ1-5	TGTGCCAGCTCGGCTCACAGGGGCGGTAATCAGCCCCAGCATTTT	CASSAHRGGNQPQHF
.	TRBV6-1	.	TRBJ1-5	TGTGCCAGCAGTGAAGCATCGTTTGGGAGTAGCAATCAGCCCCAGCATTTT	CASSEASFGSSNQPQHF
.	TRBV4-3	.	TRBJ2-7	TGCGCCAGCAGCCAAGGCCACACGTTCTCCTACGAGCAGTACTTC	CASSQGHTFSYEQYF
.	TRBV27	once	TRBJ1-1	TGTGCCAGCAGTTTTTCGAGGAGCGACACTGAAGCTTTCTTT	CASSFSRSDTEAFF
.	TRBV5-1	.	TRBJ2-1	TGCGCCAGCAGCCTCTGGACTGTCAATGAGCAGTTCTTC	CASSLWTVNEQFF
TRBD2	TRBV9	once	TRBJ2-7	TGTGCCAGCAGCGTATCAGTCGGACTAGCCTACGAGCAGTACTTC	CASSVSVGLAYEQYF
TRBD2	TRBV9	.	TRBJ2-4	TGTGCCAGCAGCGGCAGCGGGAGTGCCAAAAACATTCAGTACTTC	CASSGSGSAKNIQYF
TRBD2	TRBV7-2	.	TRBJ2-7	TGTGCCAGCAGCTTAGAGCGGGGGGCGGTCTACGAGCAGTACTTC	CASSLERGAVYEQYF
TRBD2	TRBV19	.	TRBJ2-3	TGTGCCAGTAGTATAGTGGCGGGGGGTGATACGCAGTATTTT	CASSIVAGGDTQYF
.	TRBV25-1	.	TRBJ1-1	TGTGCCAGCAGTCCAATCCCAGGGCCCCCGGGACTTATCACTGAAGCTTTCTTT	CASSPIPGPPGLITEAFF
.	TRBV7-2	.	TRBJ1-2	TGTGCCAGCAGGGGGAGGGATAACTATGGCTACACCTTC	CASRGRDNYGYTF
.	TRBV6-5	.	TRBJ2-7	TGTGCCAGCCGGGTGACGGAAACCTACGAGCAGTACTTC	CASRVTETYEQYF
TRBD2	TRBV7-2	once	TRBJ2-5	TGTGCCAGCAGCTTAGCGGGAGGGCCCGAGACCCAGTACTTC	CASSLAGGPETQYF
TRBD2	TRBV29-1	.	TRBJ2-2	TGCAGCGTTGAGGCGGGGGGGCGGAACACCGGGGAGCTGTTTTTT	CSVEAGGRNTGELFF
.	TRBV10-3	.	TRBJ2-6	TGTGCCATCAGTGAGTCCGTCGGCGCAGGTCCCAAGGGGGGGGCCAACGTCCTGACTTTC	CAISESVGAGPKGGANVLTF
TRBD1	TRBV28	.	TRBJ2-7	TGTGCCAGCGCCTTATTCACAGGGGGGACAGGATCGGCTTACGAGCAGTACTTC	CASALFTGGTGSAYEQYF
TRBD1	TRBV7-9	.	TRBJ2-7	TGTGCCAGCAGCCCTGGGACAGCAACCTACGAGCAGTACTTC	CASSPGTATYEQYF
TRBD2	TRBV18	.	TRBJ2-7	TGTGCCAGCTCACCTATTCTAGCGGGCAAAGCCTACGAGCAGTACTTC	CASSPILAGKAYEQYF
.	TRBV27	once	TRBJ2-5	TGTGCCAGCAGTTTACTCTTTAAAGAGACCCAGTACTTC	CASSLLFKETQYF